The clone carrying this TCR beta chain was picked up one time. This specimen belongs to a study of control samples from healthy donors and cancer patients. The CDR3 totals 15 residues. J was trimmed by 2 bases and V by 9 bases; bases with no gene match: 12. Germline V lookup: CDR1 KGHDR, CDR2 SFDVKD. Method: immunoSEQ multiplex PCR; TCRdb's copy keeps in-frame clones and lacks some. This table holds 40,000 to 50,000 clones, more than 65% found once. The specimen sequenced was formalin-fixed, paraffin-embedded tissue. This clonotype originated in a male donor with melanoma. The chain carries TRBV24-1 and TRBJ2-7, with TRBD2 matching over 7 bases. The CDR3 DNA sequence: TGTGCCACCGGCCCGGCCGGGGGGAAAACCTACGAGCAGTACTTC. Protein product: CATGPAGGKTYEQYF.